This T cell receptor beta chain was identified during a study of T cells in Graves' hyperthyroidism and ophthalmopathy. Study-level findings and limits: Blood samples included most of the expanded thyroid clonotypes exceeding 0.001.

This clonotype was found many times. What it recognizes is unknown. CDR1 and CDR2 from the germline V gene are SGHKS and YYEKEE (reference sequence). V lost 4 bases and J lost 10; bases outside the gene matches: 8. The CDR3 consists of 15 residues. Graves' hyperthyroidism showing no ophthalmopathy progression within 18 months was considered stable. The PBMCs studied were ones that came from 8 to 10 ml fresh peripheral blood. Amplified regions were TCR beta CDR3 sequences from RNA transcripts. TCR CDR3 regions were first amplified by RT-PCR with HTBI primers. TCRdb called the multiplex PCR reads again in MiXCR, with one record for every CDR3 protein. Among hundreds of thousands of distinct CDR3 sequences, 15% to 19% were seen once, and the ten largest hold just under 8%.

The rearrangement uses TRBV5-5 and TRBJ1-6, with TRBD1 matching 10 bases. The sample comprised blood. The origin of this receptor is a woman aged 18-29 years with Graves' hyperthyroidism. CDR3: CASSRLGTGESPLHF. The CDR3 region has the DNA TGTGCCAGCAGCCGTCTCGGGACAGGGGAATCACCCCTCCACTTT.